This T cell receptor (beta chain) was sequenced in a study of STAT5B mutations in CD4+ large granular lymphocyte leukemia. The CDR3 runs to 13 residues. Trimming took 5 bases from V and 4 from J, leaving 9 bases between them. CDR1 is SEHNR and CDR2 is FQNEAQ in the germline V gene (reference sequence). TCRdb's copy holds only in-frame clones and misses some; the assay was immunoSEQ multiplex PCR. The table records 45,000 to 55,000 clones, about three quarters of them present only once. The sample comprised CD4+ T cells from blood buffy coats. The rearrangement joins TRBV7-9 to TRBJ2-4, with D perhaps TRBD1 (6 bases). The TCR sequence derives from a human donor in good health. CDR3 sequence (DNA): TGTGCCAGCAGCGCGGACAGTAAAAACATTCAGTACTTC. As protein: CASSADSKNIQYF.